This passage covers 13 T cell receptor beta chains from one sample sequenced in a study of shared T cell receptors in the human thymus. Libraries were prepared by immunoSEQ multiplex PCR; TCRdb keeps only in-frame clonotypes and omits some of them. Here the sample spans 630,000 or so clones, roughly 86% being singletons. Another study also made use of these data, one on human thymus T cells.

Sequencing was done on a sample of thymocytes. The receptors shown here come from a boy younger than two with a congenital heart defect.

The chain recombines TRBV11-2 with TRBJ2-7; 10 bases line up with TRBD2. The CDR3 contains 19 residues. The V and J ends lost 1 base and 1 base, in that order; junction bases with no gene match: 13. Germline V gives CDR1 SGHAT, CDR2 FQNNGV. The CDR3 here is CASSLAKTWGTSVSYEQYF. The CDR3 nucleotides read TGTGCCAGCAGCTTAGCCAAGACTTGGGGGACTAGCGTATCCTACGAGCAGTACTTC. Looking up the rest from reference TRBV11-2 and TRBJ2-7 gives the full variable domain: EAGVAQSPRYKIIEKRQSVAFWCNPISGHATLYWYQQILGQGPKLLIQFQNNGVVDDSQLPKDRFSAERLKGVDSTLKIQPAKLEDSAVYLCASSLAKTWGTSVSYEQYFGPGTRLTVT.

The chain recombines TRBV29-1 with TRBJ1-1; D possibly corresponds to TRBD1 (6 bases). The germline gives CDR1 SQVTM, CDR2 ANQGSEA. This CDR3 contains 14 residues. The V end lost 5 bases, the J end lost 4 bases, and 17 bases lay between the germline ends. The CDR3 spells CSVLTRDTGTEAFF. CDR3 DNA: TGCAGCGTTCTCACCCGGGACACGGGCACTGAAGCTTTCTTT.

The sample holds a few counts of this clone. CDR3 coding DNA: TGTGCCAGTAGCCCACTTCAAACAGGGGGCGAAGGCACAGATACGCAGTATTTT. Its protein is CASSPLQTGGEGTDTQYF. V usage is TRBV19 and J usage is TRBJ2-3, with 9 positions matching TRBD1. The germline V gene encodes CDR1 LNHDA and CDR2 SQIVND (reference sequence). The CDR3 is 18 amino acids. With V trimmed by 6 bases and J by 1 base, 14 bases remained unmatched.

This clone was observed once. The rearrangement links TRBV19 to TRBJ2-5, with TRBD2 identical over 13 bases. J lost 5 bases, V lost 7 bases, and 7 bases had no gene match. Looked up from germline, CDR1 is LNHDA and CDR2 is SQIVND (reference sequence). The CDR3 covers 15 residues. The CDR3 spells CASTPLAGGPETQYF. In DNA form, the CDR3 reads TGTGCCAGTACCCCACTAGCGGGGGGGCCGGAGACCCAGTACTTC.

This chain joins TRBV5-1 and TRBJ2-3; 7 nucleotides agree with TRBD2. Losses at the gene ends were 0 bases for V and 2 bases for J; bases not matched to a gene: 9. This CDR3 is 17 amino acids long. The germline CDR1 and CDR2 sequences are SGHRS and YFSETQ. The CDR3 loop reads CASSLGEGLLHTDTQYF. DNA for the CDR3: TGCGCCAGCAGCTTGGGGGAGGGACTACTACACACAGATACGCAGTATTTT.

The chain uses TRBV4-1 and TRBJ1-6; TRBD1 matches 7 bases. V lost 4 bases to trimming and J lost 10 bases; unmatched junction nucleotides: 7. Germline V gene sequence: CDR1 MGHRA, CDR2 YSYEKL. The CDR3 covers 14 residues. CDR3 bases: TGCGCCAGCAGCCTGACAGGGTTCAAGTCACCCCTCCACTTT. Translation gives CASSLTGFKSPLHF.

This chain's CDR3 is CASSIPSGGAGNEQFF. The DNA for the CDR3 is TGTGCCAGCAGTATCCCAAGCGGGGGGGCGGGTAATGAGCAGTTCTTC. The chain joins TRBV27 to TRBJ2-1, with TRBD2 matching over 10 bases. CDR1 is MNHEY and CDR2 is SMNVEV in the germline V gene (reference sequence). V gave up 5 bases and J gave up 7 bases; unmatched junction bases: 11. The CDR3 extends over 16 amino acids.

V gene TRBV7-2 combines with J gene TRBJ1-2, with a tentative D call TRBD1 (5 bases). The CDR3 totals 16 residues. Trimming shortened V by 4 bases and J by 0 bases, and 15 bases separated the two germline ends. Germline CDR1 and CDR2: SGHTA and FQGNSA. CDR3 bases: TGTGCCAGCAGCTATAACCTGACGGACACTAACTATGGCTACACCTTC. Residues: CASSYNLTDTNYGYTF.

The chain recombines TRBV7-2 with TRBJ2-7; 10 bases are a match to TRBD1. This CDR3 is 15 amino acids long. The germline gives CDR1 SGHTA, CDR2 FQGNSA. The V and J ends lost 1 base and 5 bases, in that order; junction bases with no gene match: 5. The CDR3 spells CASSLVGQGGHEQYF. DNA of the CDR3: TGTGCCAGCAGCTTAGTAGGACAGGGGGGCCACGAGCAGTACTTC.

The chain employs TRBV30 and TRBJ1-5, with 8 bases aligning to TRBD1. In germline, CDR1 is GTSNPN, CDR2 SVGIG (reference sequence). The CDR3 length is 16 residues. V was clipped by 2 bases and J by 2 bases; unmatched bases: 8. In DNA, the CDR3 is TGTGCCTGGAGTCCGACAGGGGTTGGAGGCAATCAGCCCCAGCATTTT. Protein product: CAWSPTGVGGNQPQHF.

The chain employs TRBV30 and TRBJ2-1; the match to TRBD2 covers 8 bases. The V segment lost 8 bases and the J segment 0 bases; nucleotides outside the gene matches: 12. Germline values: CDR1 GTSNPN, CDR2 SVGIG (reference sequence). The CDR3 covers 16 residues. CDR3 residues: CAGSRGGNPSYNEQFF. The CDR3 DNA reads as TGTGCCGGGTCTCGCGGGGGGAACCCCTCCTACAATGAGCAGTTCTTC.

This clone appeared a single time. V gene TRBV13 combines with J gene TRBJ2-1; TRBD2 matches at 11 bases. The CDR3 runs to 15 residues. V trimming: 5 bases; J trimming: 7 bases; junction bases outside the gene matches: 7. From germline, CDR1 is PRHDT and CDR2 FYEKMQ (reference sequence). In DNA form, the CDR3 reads TGTGCCAGCAGCGTAGCGGCTAGCGGGGGGAATGAGCAGTTCTTC. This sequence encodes CASSVAASGGNEQFF.

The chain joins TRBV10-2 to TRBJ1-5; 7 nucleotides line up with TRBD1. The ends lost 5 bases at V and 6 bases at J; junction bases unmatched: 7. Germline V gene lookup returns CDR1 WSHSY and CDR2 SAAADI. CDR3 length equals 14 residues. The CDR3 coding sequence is TGCGCCAGCAGTCCACAGGGGCATCGTCAGCCCCAGCATTTT. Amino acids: CASSPQGHRQPQHF.